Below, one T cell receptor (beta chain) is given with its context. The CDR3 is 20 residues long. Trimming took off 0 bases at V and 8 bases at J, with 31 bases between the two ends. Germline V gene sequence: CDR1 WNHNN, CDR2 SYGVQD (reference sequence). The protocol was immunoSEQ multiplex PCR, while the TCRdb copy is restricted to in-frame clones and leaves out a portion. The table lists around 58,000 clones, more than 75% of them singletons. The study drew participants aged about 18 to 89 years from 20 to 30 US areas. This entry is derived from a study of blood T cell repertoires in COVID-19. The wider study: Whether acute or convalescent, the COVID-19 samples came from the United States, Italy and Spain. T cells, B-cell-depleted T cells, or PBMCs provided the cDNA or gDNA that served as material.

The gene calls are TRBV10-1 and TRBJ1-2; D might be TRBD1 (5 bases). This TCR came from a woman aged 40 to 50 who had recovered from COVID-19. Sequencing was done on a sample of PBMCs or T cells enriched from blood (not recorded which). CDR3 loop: CASSESTLGGSSMEAWGYTF. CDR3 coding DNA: TGCGCCAGCAGTGAGTCGACGTTGGGGGGTAGTAGTATGGAGGCATGGGGCTACACCTTC.